The clone carrying this TCR beta chain was seen a single time. This record belongs to a study of blood T cell repertoires in COVID-19. CDR1 is MNHEY, CDR2 SMNVEV, per germline (reference sequence). The CDR3 loop spans 13 amino acids. V was trimmed by 0 bases and J by 10 bases, leaving 7 bases between them. Libraries were prepared by immunoSEQ multiplex PCR; TCRdb keeps only in-frame clonotypes and omits some of them. Among roughly 68,000 clones, roughly 87% were seen once, and the ten largest hold around 0.47%. Material for sequencing was peripheral blood. The clonotype was recovered from a man between 45 and 60 years old with COVID-19, enrolled during active disease. The rearrangement uses TRBV27 and TRBJ1-6; no clear D gene. The CDR3 nucleotides read TGTGCCAGCAGTTTATCTGGCTCCTCACCCCTCCACTTT. Protein product: CASSLSGSSPLHF.